The 21 T cell receptor beta chains below were found in one sample sequenced in a study of shared clonotypes between healthy human individuals. The protocol was immunoSEQ multiplex PCR, while the TCRdb copy is restricted to in-frame clones and leaves out a portion. The sample includes more than 1 million clones, about 84% seen only once; the top ten take under 0.65%. Sequenced input: memory CD4+ T cells from PBMCs. The subset here: CD45RA-negative fraction. These receptors came from a man aged 18 to 29 in good health. Some clones in this sample may be carry-over from other donors' samples.

J is TRBJ2-5 and V is TRBV2; D may be TRBD2 (6 bases). Trimming cost V 5 bases and J 4 bases, with 11 bases left between them. The CDR3 contains 13 residues. The germline V gene encodes CDR1 SNHLY and CDR2 FYNNEI. CDR3 sequence: CASSWEEGETQYF. The CDR3 DNA follows: TGTGCCAGCAGTTGGGAGGAAGGAGAGACCCAGTACTTC.

The V call is TRBV27, the J call TRBJ2-5; TRBD2 aligns across 8 bases. Germline V gives CDR1 MNHEY, CDR2 SMNVEV (reference sequence). The CDR3 sequence is 14 residues long. V shed 6 bases and J 3 bases; nucleotides not matched to a gene: 6. Here the CDR3 DNA reads TGTGCCAGCAGAATAACCGGGAGGGAAGAGACCCAGTACTTC. Its protein is CASRITGREETQYF.

The chain couples TRBV19 to TRBJ2-7, with TRBD2 matching 7 bases. The V and J ends lost 3 bases and 5 bases, in that order; junction bases with no gene match: 4. This CDR3 comprises 13 residues. The germline CDR1 and CDR2 sequences are LNHDA and SQIVND (reference sequence). CDR3 amino acids: CASSISGNHEQYF. CDR3 sequence (DNA): TGTGCCAGTAGTATCAGCGGGAACCACGAGCAGTACTTC.

This clone was recorded once. The chain couples TRBV6-1 to TRBJ1-1; no firm D call. The germline V gene encodes CDR1 MNHNS and CDR2 SASEGT. The CDR3 contains 14 residues. V gave up 6 bases and J gave up 2 bases, with 13 bases separating them. The DNA of the CDR3 is TGTGCCAGCAGCCTACTTACCGATAACACTGAAGCTTTCTTT. Its translation is CASSLLTDNTEAFF.

This chain uses TRBV2 with TRBJ2-2; D gene unclear. V lost 7 bases, J lost 5 bases, and 11 bases lay in between. The CDR3 contains 13 residues. From germline, CDR1 is SNHLY and CDR2 FYNNEI. Here the CDR3 reads CASTIGGTGELFF. The CDR3 DNA reads TGTGCCAGCACGATCGGCGGAACCGGGGAGCTGTTTTTT.

The V call is TRBV6-1, the J call TRBJ2-1, with 14 bases fitting TRBD2. The germline CDR1 and CDR2 sequences are MNHNS and SASEGT. This CDR3 is built from 15 residues. With V trimmed by 4 bases and J by 6 bases, 2 bases remained unmatched. CDR3 DNA: TGTGCCAGCAGTGCCGGGACTAGCGGGAGCAATGAGCAGTTCTTC. Translated: CASSAGTSGSNEQFF.

About this clone itself: Other nucleotide sequences from this sample produce the same CDR3. This sequence joins TRBV9 and TRBJ2-2, with 7 positions matching TRBD2. The ends lost 2 bases at V and 2 bases at J; junction bases unmatched: 3. The CDR3 length is 15 residues. The germline CDR1 and CDR2 sequences are SGDLS and YYNGEE. The CDR3 region is CASSVGGTNTGELFF. The CDR3 coding sequence is TGTGCCAGCAGCGTGGGAGGGACCAACACCGGGGAGCTGTTTTTT.

The chain recombines TRBV5-6 with TRBJ2-7; 9 bases are shared with TRBD1. Germline-derived CDR1 and CDR2 are SGHDT and YYEEEE. The CDR3 length is 15 residues. V trimming: 4 bases; J trimming: 3 bases; junction bases outside the gene matches: 8. The CDR3 region has the DNA TGTGCCAGCAGCGCCGGGACAGGGCGGGACTACGAGCAGTACTTC. Translating it yields CASSAGTGRDYEQYF.

This chain links TRBV11-2 with TRBJ2-7; possibly TRBD1 for D (5 bases). The CDR3 has 14 amino acids. Germline V gene data show CDR1 as SGHAT and CDR2 as FQNNGV. V gave up 1 base and J gave up 7 bases, with 14 bases separating them. DNA of the CDR3: TGTGCCAGCAGCTTAGGTGGGGCGGTTTCGGAGCAGTACTTC. Translation: CASSLGGAVSEQYF.

J is TRBJ2-7 and V is TRBV28; 9 bases are a match to TRBD2. V dropped 7 bases and J dropped 2; count of bases not matched to a gene: 18. In germline, CDR1 is MDHEN, CDR2 SYDVKM. The CDR3 has 18 residues. The CDR3 is CASNRNLLGTSWTYEQYF. CDR3 DNA sequence: TGTGCCAGCAACCGCAACCTATTAGGGACTAGCTGGACCTACGAGCAGTACTTC.

This chain links TRBV5-1 with TRBJ2-5, with D tentatively TRBD1 or TRBD2 (5 bases each). This CDR3 region has 14 residues. Germline CDR1 is SGHRS and CDR2 is YFSETQ. V lost 4 bases and J 1 base, leaving 11 bases between the germline ends. The CDR3 loop is CASSLRDGQETQYF. CDR3 in DNA: TGCGCCAGCAGCCTTCGGGACGGCCAAGAGACCCAGTACTTC.

With respect to this clone: Other DNA sequences of this sample code for an identical CDR3. The rearrangement uses TRBV5-1 and TRBJ2-6; D unresolved. Per the germline V gene, CDR1 is SGHRS and CDR2 is YFSETQ. V was pared by 1 base and J by 4 bases, with 3 bases between. CDR3 length: 13 residues. CDR3 in DNA: TGCGCCAGCAGCTTGTCGGGGGCCAACGTCCTGACTTTC. This sequence encodes CASSLSGANVLTF.

This chain connects TRBV18 to TRBJ2-2; D is possibly TRBD2 (5 bases). The V end was cut by 5 bases, the J end by 0 bases, with 7 bases between. The V gene's germline CDR1 is KGHSH and CDR2 LQKENI. This CDR3 is built from 14 residues. Here the CDR3 reads CASSGRANTGELFF. The DNA of the CDR3 is TGTGCCAGCTCAGGGAGAGCGAACACCGGGGAGCTGTTTTTT.

Comments on this clone: A much larger clone lies one base from this, so it may be a read error. The chain is built from TRBV7-8 and TRBJ2-5; TRBD1 matches 7 bases. V lost 1 base and J lost 1; bases outside the gene matches: 0. The CDR3 totals 14 residues. The V gene's germline CDR1 is SGHVS and CDR2 FQNEAQ. CDR3 amino acids: CASSLGQGQETQYF. CDR3 in DNA: TGTGCCAGCAGCTTAGGACAGGGCCAAGAGACCCAGTACTTC.

The CDR3 DNA reads TGTGCCACCAGCAGAGGAGGGGCGGGAACGCCTAACAATGAGCAGTTCTTC. It encodes CATSRGGAGTPNNEQFF. The chain is built from TRBV15 and TRBJ2-1; TRBD2 is a possible D gene (6 bases). The CDR3 length is 17 residues. Trimming took off 1 base at V and 5 bases at J, with 18 bases between the two ends. Germline-derived CDR1 and CDR2 are LNHNV and YYDKDF (reference sequence).

J is TRBJ1-2 and V is TRBV5-6, with unresolved D. Germline V CDR1 and CDR2: SGHDT, YYEEEE. This CDR3 has 14 residues. V gave up 0 bases and J gave up 0 bases, with 6 bases separating them. CDR3 sequence reads: CASSLEAANYGYTF. The CDR3 DNA reads TGTGCCAGCAGCTTGGAGGCAGCTAACTATGGCTACACCTTC.

The rearrangement joins TRBV2 to TRBJ1-5; 8 bases align to TRBD1. This CDR3 region has 14 residues. The V segment lost 6 bases and the J segment 4 bases; nucleotides outside the gene matches: 5. Germline V gives CDR1 SNHLY, CDR2 FYNNEI. The CDR3 DNA follows: TGTGCCAGCAGCTTAGGACAGGGAAATCAGCCCCAGCATTTT. As protein: CASSLGQGNQPQHF.

V and J are TRBV5-5 and TRBJ2-5; D possibly corresponds to TRBD1 (7 bases). Trimming pared 0 bases from V and 4 bases from J, leaving 13 bases between. Germline CDR1 is SGHKS and CDR2 is YYEKEE (reference sequence). This CDR3 comprises 15 residues. As DNA, the CDR3 is TGTGCCAGCAGCTTGGAGGGGGCCGGGGGAGAGACCCAGTACTTC. As protein: CASSLEGAGGETQYF.

This chain connects TRBV6-5 to TRBJ2-1; 13 bases are a match to TRBD2. Looked up from germline, CDR1 is MNHEY and CDR2 is SVGAGI. The V gene end was trimmed by 6 bases and the J gene end by 7 bases; junction bases not matched to a gene: 6. This CDR3 contains 15 residues. The chain's CDR3 is CASRSLLAGGNEQFF. The DNA for the CDR3 is TGTGCCAGCAGGTCCCTACTAGCGGGGGGGAATGAGCAGTTCTTC.

V is TRBV7-2 and J is TRBJ2-7, with 7 nucleotides matching TRBD2. V shed 4 bases and J 0 bases; nucleotides not matched to a gene: 3. The germline CDR1 and CDR2 sequences are SGHTA and FQGNSA. The CDR3 has 14 residues. In nucleotides, the CDR3 is TGTGCCAGCAGCTCGAGGACTAGCTCCTACGAGCAGTACTTC. It is translated as CASSSRTSSYEQYF.

This chain connects TRBV30 to TRBJ2-5; D is possibly TRBD2 (5 bases). CDR3 length: 13 amino acids. Germline V lookup: CDR1 GTSNPN, CDR2 SVGIG (reference sequence). V lost 0 bases and J lost 7, with 12 bases in between. This CDR3 is CAWSVGSSGTQYF. The CDR3 region has the DNA TGTGCCTGGAGTGTGGGGAGCTCCGGGACCCAGTACTTC. The full variable domain, rest sourced from reference TRBV30 and TRBJ2-5, is SQTIHQWPATLVQPVGSPLSLECTVEGTSNPNLYWYRQAAGRGLQLLFYSVGIGQISSEVPQNLSASRPQDRQFILSSKKLLLSDSGFYLCAWSVGSSGTQYFGPGTRLLVL.